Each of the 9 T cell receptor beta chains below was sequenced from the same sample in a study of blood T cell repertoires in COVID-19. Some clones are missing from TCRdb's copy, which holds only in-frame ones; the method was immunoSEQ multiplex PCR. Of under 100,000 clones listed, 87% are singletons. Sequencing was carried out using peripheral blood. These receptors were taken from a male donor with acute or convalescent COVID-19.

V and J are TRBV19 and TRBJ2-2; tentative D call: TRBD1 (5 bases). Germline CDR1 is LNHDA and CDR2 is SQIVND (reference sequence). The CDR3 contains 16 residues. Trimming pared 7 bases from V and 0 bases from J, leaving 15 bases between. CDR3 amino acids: CASTLKTEANTGELFF. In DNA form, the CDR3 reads TGTGCCAGTACCCTAAAGACAGAAGCGAACACCGGGGAGCTGTTTTTT.

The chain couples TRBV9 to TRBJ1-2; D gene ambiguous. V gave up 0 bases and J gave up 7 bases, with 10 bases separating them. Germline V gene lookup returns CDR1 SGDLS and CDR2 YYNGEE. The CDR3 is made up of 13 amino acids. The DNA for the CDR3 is TGTGCCAGCAGCGTAGGGGAGGGTATTGGCTACACCTTC. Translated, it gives CASSVGEGIGYTF.

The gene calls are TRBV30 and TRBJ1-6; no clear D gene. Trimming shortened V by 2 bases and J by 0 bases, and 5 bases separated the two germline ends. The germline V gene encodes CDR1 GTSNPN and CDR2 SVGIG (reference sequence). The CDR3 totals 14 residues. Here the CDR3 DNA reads TGTGCCTGGAGTAGGAGCTCCTATAATTCACCCCTCCACTTT. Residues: CAWSRSSYNSPLHF.

In nucleotides, the CDR3 is TGTGCCAGCAGGACCCTGGGGGGAAACTATGGCTACACCTTC. Translation gives CASRTLGGNYGYTF. The V gene is TRBV9, the J gene TRBJ1-2; tentative D call: TRBD1 (5 bases). Germline CDR1 and CDR2: SGDLS and YYNGEE. The germline V and J ends were trimmed by 5 bases and 2 bases, with 13 bases remaining between them. The CDR3 extends over 14 amino acids.

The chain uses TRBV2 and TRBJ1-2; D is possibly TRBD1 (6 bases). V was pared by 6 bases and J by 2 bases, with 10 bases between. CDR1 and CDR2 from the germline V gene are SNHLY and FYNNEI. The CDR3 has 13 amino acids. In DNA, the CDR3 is TGTGCCAGCAGCCGGGACATGAACTATGGCTACACCTTC. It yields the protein CASSRDMNYGYTF.

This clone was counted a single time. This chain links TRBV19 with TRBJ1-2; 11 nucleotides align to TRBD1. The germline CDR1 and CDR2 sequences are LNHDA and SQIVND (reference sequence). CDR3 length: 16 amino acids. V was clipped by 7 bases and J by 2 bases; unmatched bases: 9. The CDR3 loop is CASTSPRTGGNYGYTF. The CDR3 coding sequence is TGTGCCAGTACGAGCCCTAGGACAGGGGGCAACTATGGCTACACCTTC. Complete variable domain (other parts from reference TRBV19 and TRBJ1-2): DGGITQSPKYLFRKEGQNVTLSCEQNLNHDAMYWYRQDPGQGLRLIYYSQIVNDFQKGDIAEGYSVSREKKESFPLTVTSAQKNPTAFYLCASTSPRTGGNYGYTFGSGTRLTVV.

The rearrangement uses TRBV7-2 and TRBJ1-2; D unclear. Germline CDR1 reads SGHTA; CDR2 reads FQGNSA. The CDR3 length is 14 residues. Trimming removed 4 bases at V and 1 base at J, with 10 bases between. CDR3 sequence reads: CASSSHGDNYGYTF. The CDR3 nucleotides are TGTGCCAGCAGCTCCCACGGGGATAACTATGGCTACACCTTC.

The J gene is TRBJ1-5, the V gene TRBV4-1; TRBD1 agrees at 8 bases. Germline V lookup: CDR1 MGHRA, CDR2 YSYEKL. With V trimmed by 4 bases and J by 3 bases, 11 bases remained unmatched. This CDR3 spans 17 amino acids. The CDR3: CASSPHSDRANNQPQHF. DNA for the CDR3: TGCGCCAGCAGCCCGCACTCGGACAGGGCCAACAATCAGCCCCAGCATTTT.

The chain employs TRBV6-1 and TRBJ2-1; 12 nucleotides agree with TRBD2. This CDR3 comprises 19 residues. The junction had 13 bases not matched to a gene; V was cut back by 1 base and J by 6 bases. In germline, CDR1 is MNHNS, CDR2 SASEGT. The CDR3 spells CASSEGVLAGGRYPNEQFF. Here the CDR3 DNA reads TGTGCCAGCAGTGAAGGGGTGCTAGCGGGGGGGAGGTATCCCAATGAGCAGTTCTTC.